This T cell receptor beta chain was profiled in a study of blood T cell repertoires in COVID-19. For the study at large: T cells, B-cell-depleted T cells, or PBMCs supplied cDNA or gDNA.

Original methodology: Quantification of nucleated cells was approximated via reference gene primer amplification. TCRdb's table, derived via immunoSEQ multiplex PCR, lists solely in-frame clones and lacks some. V and J calls and clone size are copied from that table; D and trimming were computed from the DNA. The sample lists under 35,000 clones, just under 80% seen once, with about a third in the top ten. The CDR3 has 14 amino acids. Germline V CDR1 and CDR2: SGHNT, YYREEE (reference sequence). Trimming shortened V by 5 bases and J by 3 bases, and 14 bases separated the two germline ends. The sequencing sample was made of peripheral blood. The TCR was taken from a man of 80 years or more with acute or convalescent COVID-19. The rearrangement joins TRBV5-4 to TRBJ2-5, with D maybe TRBD1 (6 bases). CDR3 nucleotide sequence: TGTGCCAGCAGAAAGGAGACAGGAGAAGAGACCCAGTACTTC. Its translation: CASRKETGEETQYF.